This T cell receptor beta chain was captured in a study of T cells after yellow fever vaccination. The sample holds many counts of this clonotype. TCRdb itself ran the 5' RACE reads through MiXCR, one entry per CDR3 protein. The sample has about 340,000 distinct CDR3 sequences, under 5% seen once. The source material was PBMCs, sampled 5 days after the yellow fever booster vaccination. This TCR came from a man aged 18 to 35 who received the YFV17D yellow fever vaccine.

CDR3 nucleotide sequence: TGTGCCAGCAGCTTAAGATCGTTAGCGGGGGGACTCTCCTACAATGAGCAGTTCTTC. This encodes CASSLRSLAGGLSYNEQFF. The rearrangement uses TRBV7-3 and TRBJ2-1, with 10 positions matching TRBD2. The V gene's germline CDR1 is SGHTA and CDR2 FQGTGA. V lost 1 base and J lost 0; bases outside the gene matches: 9. The CDR3 length is 19 residues.